This passage covers 3 T cell receptor beta chains from one sample sequenced in a study of T cell responses to AZD1222 COVID-19 vaccine (dated by TCRdb to the early 2020s). The time point tag for this specimen amounts to: baseline before first vaccination. Libraries were prepared through the immunoSEQ multiplex PCR assay. The source is immuneACCESS, and TCRdb retained only in-frame sequences with V and J called. Part of the clones is not carried over; for the studies checked, unresolved V genes explain less than half of this, and the remainder is unexplained. This sample holds 80,000 to 90,000 clones; around nine tenths were observed only once. Of the sample, 2.2% is held by the ten largest clones. This specimen was peripheral blood, taken on day 0 of AZD1222 vaccination. The receptors originated from an adult in good health.

V and J are TRBV11-2 and TRBJ1-1; D gene unclear. Trimming took 1 base from V and 0 from J, leaving 9 bases between them. CDR3 length: 15 amino acids. Looked up from germline, CDR1 is SGHAT and CDR2 is FQNNGV. The CDR3 protein is CASSLAGSMNTEAFF. The CDR3 nucleotides read TGTGCCAGCAGCTTAGCCGGCTCCATGAACACTGAAGCTTTCTTT.

The chain uses TRBV18 and TRBJ2-7; TRBD1 agrees at 10 bases. The CDR3 sequence is 14 residues long. Germline V gives CDR1 KGHSH, CDR2 LQKENI. After removal of 4 bases from V and 0 bases from J, the junction contained 0 bases not matched to a gene. The CDR3 coding sequence is TGTGCCAGCTCACGGACAGGGGGCTCCTACGAGCAGTACTTC. Its protein is CASSRTGGSYEQYF.

In DNA form, the CDR3 reads TGTGCCTGGAACCGGGGGGGCCTTGGAGAGCAGTTCTTC. Its protein is CAWNRGGLGEQFF. V gene TRBV30 combines with J gene TRBJ2-1; 8 nucleotides line up with TRBD2. Per germline, CDR1 GTSNPN and CDR2 SVGIG (reference sequence). With V trimmed by 4 bases and J by 10 bases, 9 bases remained unmatched. CDR3 length equals 13 residues.